The rows below give T cell receptor beta chains drawn from one sample of a study of blood T cells in healthy people across ages. TCRdb independently ran MiXCR on the 5' RACE reads; one entry per CDR3 protein. The table includes hundreds of thousands of distinct CDR3 sequences, 40% to 50% detected once. The sequencing input was blood. These receptors all come from a man of 80 years or more in good health. Both conserved end residues are part of each CDR3. The size field is filled for only some rows; it gives once, few, many or a size class.

V gene	J gene	clone size	CDR3 protein
TRBV20-1	TRBJ2-7	.	CSAEIGGVYEQYF
TRBV4-3	TRBJ2-1	few	CASSRGTSGNYNEQFF
TRBV7-9	TRBJ1-6	.	CASSLFPGQGTNSPLHF
TRBV4-3	TRBJ1-5	.	CASSPEWGSNQPQHF
TRBV2	TRBJ2-5	.	CASEGRQETQYF
TRBV20-1	TRBJ2-5	few	CAREKTSETQYF
TRBV6-2/TRBV6-3	.	few	CASSLTAGAAYEQYF
TRBV29-1	TRBJ1-1	.	CSVVPGQGRDTEAFF
TRBV10-3	TRBJ2-7	many	CAISGTYEQYF
TRBV4-2	TRBJ1-2	.	CASSQEGAGNYGYTF
TRBV29-1	TRBJ2-5	.	CSVEGASGGAGSNEQYF
TRBV7-2	TRBJ2-2	many	CASSTTPTGELFF
TRBV10-1	TRBJ2-7	.	CASRTATSYEQYF
TRBV9	TRBJ2-3	few	CASSFKSQGSTDTQYF
TRBV6-2/TRBV6-3	TRBJ2-1	.	CASSYRGIFLNEQFF
TRBV3-1	TRBJ1-6	.	CASSQDKGRLNSPLHF
TRBV7-9	TRBJ2-1	few	CASSFVAGGIGYNEQFF
TRBV30	TRBJ2-7	.	CAGSITSEQYF
TRBV7-2	TRBJ1-2	few	CASSMEGGRGYTF
TRBV28	TRBJ1-1	.	CASRGTVYTEAFF
TRBV7-3	TRBJ2-3	.	CASSSGNGSPDTQYF
TRBV20-1	TRBJ2-1	few	CSTNRPSGRGNEQFF
TRBV18	TRBJ2-5	.	CASSPGRDSYNEQYF
TRBV18	TRBJ2-7	few	CASSPIGTGTYEQYF
TRBV7-2	TRBJ2-3	few	CASSVGRPDTQYF
TRBV6-2/TRBV6-3	TRBJ2-7	.	CASKKAGTSGDEQYF
TRBV5-4	TRBJ2-5	.	CASSFLGRGGLIETQYF
TRBV7-3	TRBJ2-2	.	CASSFSGITGELFF
TRBV6-1	TRBJ2-5	.	CASSVVYNGQYF
TRBV6-5	TRBJ2-3	.	CASSYRLASADTQYF
TRBV20-1	.	few	CSARDSGPNKFSYEQYF
TRBV29-1	TRBJ1-2	many	CSVEAGAAGYTF
TRBV11-3	TRBJ2-4	.	CASSLGPTGGNIQYF
TRBV5-1	TRBJ2-7	few	CASRDSDRGSLNEQYF
TRBV20-1	TRBJ2-1	many	CSASGLAGDDEQFF
TRBV6-6	TRBJ2-1	.	CATKQGEPYNEQFF
TRBV11-1	TRBJ2-4	few	CASSPRGVANIQYF
TRBV5-1	TRBJ1-2	.	CASRRGTTNYGYTF
TRBV28	TRBJ2-7	.	CASSTNAGSSDEQYF
TRBV12-3/TRBV12-4	TRBJ2-7	many	CASSLLAGGEQYF
TRBV6-2/TRBV6-3	TRBJ2-1	.	CASSYMGQPATEQFF
TRBV6-2/TRBV6-3	TRBJ2-7	.	CASSYETGGPYEQYF
TRBV9	.	.	CASSVDPGGPYEQYF
TRBV6-8	TRBJ2-3	.	CASSEVLTWDTQYF
TRBV7-2	TRBJ2-3	.	CASSLAGRGDTQYF
TRBV6-2/TRBV6-3	TRBJ1-2	few	CASSFTGTGYGYTF
TRBV12-5	TRBJ2-4	.	CASGWQGADIQYF
TRBV6-2/TRBV6-3	TRBJ1-6	.	CASSYGLINSPLHF
TRBV6-1	TRBJ2-1	.	CASSEPIGAGNEQFF
TRBV5-1	TRBJ1-5	many	CASSLDGTYNQPQHF
TRBV7-8	TRBJ2-1	.	CASSGDRGYNEQFF
TRBV6-5	TRBJ2-5	.	CASSYSGGEGETQYF
TRBV4-1	TRBJ1-4	.	CASSQSGGAAPTNEKLFF
TRBV5-4	TRBJ2-4	few	CASSSETRLNQYF
TRBV4-2	TRBJ1-1	.	CASSPTGNGEAFF
TRBV6-2/TRBV6-3	TRBJ2-1	.	CASSYSGQGWDEQFF
TRBV7-6	TRBJ2-3	.	CASSSKTGGYTDTQYF